This T cell receptor (beta chain) emerged from a study of CD8 T cells in acute hepatitis C reinfection. Study-wide context: CD8+ T cells recognizing the HCV NS3-1073 epitope were profiled acutely and after viral clearance. Findings and limits, study-wide: Diversity was high, without significant differences between resolver and chronic groups. A V04-02/J02-02 clonotype was among approximately twelve public ones, independent of outcome.

Here immunoSEQ multiplex PCR was the method, and the copy in TCRdb shows in-frame clones only, minus some. Found here are tens of thousands of clones, 70% to 90% of them singletons; the top ten hold approximately 10%. Germline-derived CDR1 and CDR2 are MGHRA and YSYEKL. This CDR3 has 17 amino acids. V dropped 0 bases and J dropped 3; count of bases not matched to a gene: 10. Time point indicated: naive CD8 control sorted from an acute-time-point sample. About this clone itself: As yet, its antigen is unknown.

This sequence joins TRBV4-1 and TRBJ2-7; 8 bases agree with TRBD2. Source material: naive CD8+ T cells from PBMCs. The receptor's source is a woman between 18 and 30 years old who spontaneously cleared hepatitis C infection. CDR3 region: CASSQDRSGLVGYEQYF. The CDR3 bases are TGCGCCAGCAGCCAAGATCGGTCGGGACTAGTAGGCTACGAGCAGTACTTC.